One and the same sample provided the 30 T cell receptor beta chains below, sequenced in a study of PD-1 blockade in classical Hodgkin lymphoma. Regarding time point: cycle 4 day 1 (C4D1), after five to seven weeks of nivolumab. Each patient's relapse followed autologous stem cell transplantation, and brentuximab vedotin exposure varied. Measured with immunoSEQ multiplex PCR; TCRdb has only the in-frame clones, and not every one. The sample shows 100,000 or so clones, 89% of them seen only once. The sample in question was peripheral blood mononuclear cells (PBMCs), obtained before the fourth cycle of nivolumab. The receptors shown here come from a human donor with classical Hodgkin lymphoma.

The chain combines TRBV11-2 with TRBJ2-1, with no clear D. CDR1 and CDR2 from the germline V gene are SGHAT and FQNNGV. This CDR3 contains 11 residues. V was pared by 6 bases and J by 2 bases, with 2 bases between. The CDR3 DNA sequence: TGTGCCAGCAGGACCTACAATGAGCAGTTCTTC. Translation: CASRTYNEQFF. The full variable domain, its missing parts supplied by reference TRBV11-2 and TRBJ2-1, is EAGVAQSPRYKIIEKRQSVAFWCNPISGHATLYWYQQILGQGPKLLIQFQNNGVVDDSQLPKDRFSAERLKGVDSTLKIQPAKLEDSAVYLCASRTYNEQFFGPGTRLTVL.

The gene calls are TRBV29-1 and TRBJ2-7; tentatively, D is TRBD1 or TRBD2 (5 bases each). The CDR3 sequence is 12 residues long. Germline V gives CDR1 SQVTM, CDR2 ANQGSEA. V dropped 7 bases and J dropped 6 bases, with 16 bases sitting between them. CDR3 region: CSGRDPASEQYF. DNA for the CDR3: TGCAGCGGCCGGGACCCAGCATCCGAGCAGTACTTC.

V usage is TRBV14 and J usage is TRBJ2-5; the match to TRBD2 covers 8 bases. V lost 0 bases and J lost 5; bases outside the gene matches: 11. The CDR3 is 17 residues long. CDR1 and CDR2 (germline): SGHDN, FVKESK. The DNA for the CDR3 is TGTGCCAGCAGCCAAGAGGCTAGCGGGCAACCTGGCGAGACCCAGTACTTC. Translation: CASSQEASGQPGETQYF.

The chain links TRBV27 to TRBJ2-1; a weak D match, TRBD2 (6 bases). CDR3 size: 12 residues. Germline-derived CDR1 and CDR2 are MNHEY and SMNVEV (reference sequence). V shed 5 bases and J shed 6 bases, with 8 bases lying between them. The DNA for the CDR3 is TGTGCCAGCAGTCTCGGGGGCAATGAGCAGTTCTTC. Amino acids: CASSLGGNEQFF.

This chain connects TRBV7-2 to TRBJ1-1, with D possibly matching TRBD1 (6 bases). V lost 0 bases and J 11 bases, leaving 10 bases between the germline ends. There are 12 residues in the CDR3. CDR1 and CDR2 (germline): SGHTA, FQGNSA. The CDR3 bases are TGTGCCAGCAGCTTAGCGCAGGGGTTGGCTTTCTTT. This gives the protein CASSLAQGLAFF.

CDR3 protein: CASSTRHRRYGYTF. The DNA of the CDR3 is TGTGCCAGCAGCACAAGGCACAGGAGATATGGCTACACCTTC. V usage is TRBV27 and J usage is TRBJ1-2; TRBD1 might be the D (5 bases). Trimming left V 6 bases short and J 5 bases short, with 16 bases between. The CDR3 sequence is 14 residues long. In germline, CDR1 is MNHEY, CDR2 SMNVEV (reference sequence).

The chain couples TRBV15 to TRBJ2-3, with 10 bases aligning to TRBD2. Per germline, CDR1 LNHNV and CDR2 YYDKDF (reference sequence). V dropped 1 base and J dropped 2; count of bases not matched to a gene: 6. CDR3 length: 17 amino acids. CDR3: CATSRVPGTSATDTQYF. Here the CDR3 DNA reads TGTGCCACCAGCAGAGTTCCCGGGACTAGCGCCACAGATACGCAGTATTTT.

The chain employs TRBV6-1 and TRBJ1-3; no reliable D call. This CDR3 region has 16 residues. V lost 3 bases and J 1 base, leaving 13 bases between the germline ends. Germline CDR1 reads MNHNS; CDR2 reads SASEGT. DNA for the CDR3: TGTGCCAGCAGTGAGGTTAGGGCCCAGTCTGGAAACACCATATATTTT. This sequence encodes CASSEVRAQSGNTIYF.

The chain uses TRBV9 and TRBJ2-6; D is unresolved. Between the trimmed V and J ends, which lost 1 base and 1 base, there was a span of 15 bases. This CDR3 has 18 amino acids. CDR1 is SGDLS and CDR2 is YYNGEE in the germline V gene. The chain's CDR3 is CASSVKGPGWSGANVLTF. Written as DNA, the CDR3 is TGTGCCAGCAGCGTAAAGGGCCCCGGTTGGTCTGGGGCCAACGTCCTGACTTTC.

The rearrangement links TRBV7-9 to TRBJ2-3; no clear D. The V and J ends lost 1 base and 0 bases respectively, with 8 bases between them. The length of the CDR3 is 15 residues. CDR1 SEHNR and CDR2 FQNEAQ come from the germline V gene (reference sequence). The CDR3 spells CASSLGITSTDTQYF. CDR3 in DNA: TGTGCCAGCAGCTTAGGGATTACTAGCACAGATACGCAGTATTTT.

The chain uses TRBV18 and TRBJ2-1, with 9 bases matching TRBD2. The CDR3 length is 15 residues. Germline loops: CDR1 KGHSH, CDR2 LQKENI. V shed 5 bases and J 9 bases; nucleotides not matched to a gene: 11. The CDR3 DNA reads TGTGCCAGCTCAACGGGACTAGCCGGAACCGGTGAGCAGTTCTTC. Its translation is CASSTGLAGTGEQFF.

This sequence joins TRBV11-2 and TRBJ2-2; D unclear. The germline V gene encodes CDR1 SGHAT and CDR2 FQNNGV. The V and J ends lost 5 bases and 7 bases respectively, with 11 bases between them. The CDR3 extends over 13 amino acids. The CDR3 here is CASSPVEFGELFF. As DNA, the CDR3 is TGTGCCAGCAGCCCAGTTGAGTTCGGGGAGCTGTTTTTT.

This chain links TRBV2 with TRBJ1-1, with TRBD1 matching over 8 bases. The trim removed 6 bases at V and 1 base at J, leaving 1 base unmatched. This CDR3 is built from 13 residues. Germline V gives CDR1 SNHLY, CDR2 FYNNEI. CDR3 coding DNA: TGTGCCAGCAGAGGACAGGGGAACACTGAAGCTTTCTTT. It yields the protein CASRGQGNTEAFF. The full variable domain, with the rest looked up from reference TRBV2 and TRBJ1-1, is EPEVTQTPSHQVTQMGQEVILRCVPISNHLYFYWYRQILGQKVEFLVSFYNNEISEKSEIFDDQFSVERPDGSNFTLKIRSTKLEDSAMYFCASRGQGNTEAFFGQGTRLTVV.

The chain links TRBV7-6 to TRBJ2-1; tentatively, D is TRBD2 (5 bases). CDR1 and CDR2 (germline): SGHVS, FNYEAQ. Trimming stripped 0 bases from V and 3 bases from J, with 6 bases between. There are 14 residues in the CDR3. CDR3 residues: CASSLAGDYNEQFF. The DNA for the CDR3 is TGTGCCAGCAGCTTAGCGGGAGACTACAATGAGCAGTTCTTC.

The chain couples TRBV28 to TRBJ1-3; unclear D gene. The CDR3 consists of 15 residues. The germline V and J ends were trimmed by 3 bases and 4 bases, with 13 bases remaining between them. The germline V gene has CDR1 MDHEN and CDR2 SYDVKM. The CDR3 DNA reads TGTGCCAGCAGTTTCCAAGGCCCGTCCGGAAACACCATATATTTT. Protein: CASSFQGPSGNTIYF.

The chain is built from TRBV5-7 and TRBJ2-3; possibly TRBD2 for D (6 bases). TRBV5-7 is annotated as an ORF whose role is uncertain. Trimming left V 1 base short and J 2 bases short, with 11 bases between. The CDR3 contains 15 residues. The chain's CDR3 is CASSLKASDTDTQYF. The DNA of the CDR3 is TGTGCCAGCAGCTTGAAGGCTAGCGACACAGATACGCAGTATTTT.

The chain employs TRBV10-2 and TRBJ1-5; D might be TRBD1 (6 bases). The germline gives CDR1 WSHSY, CDR2 SAAADI. V was shortened by 3 bases and J by 4 bases, with 10 bases between the two germline ends. The CDR3 consists of 14 residues. The CDR3 here is CASSEQGKNQPQHF. CDR3 sequence (DNA): TGCGCCAGCAGTGAACAGGGCAAGAATCAGCCCCAGCATTTT.

V and J are TRBV6-5 and TRBJ2-7; TRBD1 matches at 7 bases. The CDR3 sequence is 15 residues long. V lost 3 bases, J lost 5 bases, and 10 bases stayed unmatched. Germline loops: CDR1 MNHEY, CDR2 SVGAGI. The CDR3 here is CASSYDRQGTHEQYF. The CDR3 coding sequence is TGTGCCAGCAGTTATGACCGACAGGGTACCCACGAGCAGTACTTC.

The CDR3 DNA follows: TGTGCCAGCAGCCAAGCCGCCGGGACTAGCGGGACGAATGAGCAGTTCTTC. Translated, it gives CASSQAAGTSGTNEQFF. The genes are TRBV4-2 and TRBJ2-1; TRBD2 agrees at 13 bases. The CDR3 is made up of 17 amino acids. Germline CDR1 is LGHNA and CDR2 is YNFKEQ. J was trimmed by 7 bases and V by 1 base; bases with no gene match: 7.

The chain has TRBV6-5 and TRBJ2-3; D perhaps matches TRBD1 (6 bases). Germline V gene lookup returns CDR1 MNHEY and CDR2 SVGAGI. The CDR3 sequence is 14 residues long. V gave up 0 bases and J gave up 4 bases, with 8 bases separating them. The CDR3 bases are TGTGCCAGCAGTTACTCGGGGGCCCCAGATACGCAGTATTTT. Protein product: CASSYSGAPDTQYF.

The chain couples TRBV2 to TRBJ2-5, with 9 bases fitting TRBD2. The V gene's germline CDR1 is SNHLY and CDR2 FYNNEI. The CDR3 covers 13 residues. With 5 bases clipped from V and 9 bases from J, the junction kept 7 bases outside the gene matches. The CDR3 sequence is CASSPGGGVAQYF. Here the CDR3 DNA reads TGTGCCAGCAGTCCTGGCGGGGGGGTGGCCCAGTACTTC.

CDR3 sequence reads: CASSPPGDSRGAYTDTQYF. CDR3 bases: TGTGCCAGCAGCCCCCCAGGGGACAGCAGAGGGGCGTACACAGATACGCAGTATTTT. This sequence joins TRBV7-9 and TRBJ2-3; 7 bases fit TRBD1. CDR1 is SEHNR and CDR2 is FQNEAQ in the germline V gene (reference sequence). Germline trimming cut 5 bases from V and 2 bases from J; bases unmatched to any gene: 19. The CDR3 totals 19 residues.

The genes are TRBV7-9 and TRBJ2-7; possible D gene TRBD2, 5 bases. Per the germline V gene, CDR1 is SEHNR and CDR2 is FQNEAQ (reference sequence). Trimming stripped 1 base from V and 4 bases from J, with 5 bases between. The CDR3 is made up of 12 amino acids. The CDR3 nucleotides are TGTGCCAGCAGCTTAGAGCGGTACGAGCAGTACTTC. Protein: CASSLERYEQYF.

The chain is built from TRBV29-1 and TRBJ1-1; D remains unclear. The germline V gene encodes CDR1 SQVTM and CDR2 ANQGSEA. The V end was cut by 7 bases, the J end by 5 bases, with 8 bases between. The CDR3 covers 10 residues. This CDR3 reads CSALETEAFF. The CDR3 DNA sequence: TGCAGCGCTCTGGAGACTGAAGCTTTCTTT.

V is TRBV6-6 and J is TRBJ2-7; the D gene is possibly TRBD2 (6 bases). Trimming stripped 1 base from V and 3 bases from J, with 7 bases between. The CDR3 runs to 13 residues. The germline V gene has CDR1 MNHNY and CDR2 SVGAGI (reference sequence). The CDR3 protein is CASSYLGGYEQYF. CDR3 nucleotide sequence: TGTGCCAGCAGTTACTTGGGAGGCTACGAGCAGTACTTC.

This chain links TRBV14 with TRBJ1-5; a possible D gene is TRBD1 (5 bases). The V gene's germline CDR1 is SGHDN and CDR2 FVKESK. The CDR3 loop spans 17 amino acids. V gave up 0 bases and J gave up 1 base, with 13 bases separating them. The CDR3 nucleotides read TGTGCCAGCAGCCAAGACAGGGATCTGAGGAGCAATCAGCCCCAGCATTTT. Translating it yields CASSQDRDLRSNQPQHF.

The chain is built from TRBV7-6 and TRBJ1-3; D perhaps matches TRBD1 (5 bases). V shed 0 bases and J shed 4 bases, with 16 bases lying between them. CDR1 SGHVS and CDR2 FNYEAQ come from the germline V gene. The CDR3 is 17 amino acids. This chain's CDR3 is CASSLALVRGQGNTIYF. CDR3 nucleotide sequence: TGTGCCAGCAGCTTAGCCCTCGTAAGGGGCCAGGGAAACACCATATATTTT.

The rearrangement links TRBV28 to TRBJ2-7; D might be TRBD2 (6 bases). V shed 8 bases and J shed 9 bases, with 20 bases lying between them. The CDR3 extends over 13 amino acids. Germline V gene lookup returns CDR1 MDHEN and CDR2 SYDVKM. The CDR3: CASSGSHFLMQYF. CDR3 DNA sequence: TGTGCCAGCTCCGGGAGTCACTTCCTCATGCAGTACTTC.

V usage is TRBV7-2 and J usage is TRBJ2-7; TRBD2 matches at 8 bases. Germline V gene sequence: CDR1 SGHTA, CDR2 FQGNSA. There are 14 residues in the CDR3. J gave up 5 bases and V 1 base, and 4 bases lay outside the gene matches. Written as DNA, the CDR3 is TGTGCCAGCAGCTTAGGAGGGGGACTAGACGAGCAGTACTTC. This gives the protein CASSLGGGLDEQYF.

This clone was found a few times. The chain combines TRBV30 with TRBJ1-2; TRBD1 is a possible D gene (5 bases). The CDR3 covers 12 residues. V lost 8 bases and J lost 5, with 15 bases in between. CDR1 is GTSNPN and CDR2 is SVGIG in the germline V gene (reference sequence). The chain's CDR3 is CAGLLGGYGYTF. In nucleotides, the CDR3 is TGTGCCGGACTATTGGGGGGATATGGCTACACCTTC.